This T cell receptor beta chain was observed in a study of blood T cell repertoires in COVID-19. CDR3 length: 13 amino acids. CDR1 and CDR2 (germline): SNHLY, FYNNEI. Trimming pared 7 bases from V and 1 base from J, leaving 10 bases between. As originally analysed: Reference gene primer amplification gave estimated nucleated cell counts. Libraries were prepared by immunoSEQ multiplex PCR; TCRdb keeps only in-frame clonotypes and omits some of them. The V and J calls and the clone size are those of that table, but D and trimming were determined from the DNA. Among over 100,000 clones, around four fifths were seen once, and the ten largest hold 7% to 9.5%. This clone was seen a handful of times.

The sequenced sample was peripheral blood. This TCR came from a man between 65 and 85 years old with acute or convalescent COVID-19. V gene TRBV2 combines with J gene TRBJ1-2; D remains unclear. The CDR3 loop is CASTPRNNYGYTF. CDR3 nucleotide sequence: TGTGCCAGCACGCCCAGGAATAACTATGGCTACACCTTC.